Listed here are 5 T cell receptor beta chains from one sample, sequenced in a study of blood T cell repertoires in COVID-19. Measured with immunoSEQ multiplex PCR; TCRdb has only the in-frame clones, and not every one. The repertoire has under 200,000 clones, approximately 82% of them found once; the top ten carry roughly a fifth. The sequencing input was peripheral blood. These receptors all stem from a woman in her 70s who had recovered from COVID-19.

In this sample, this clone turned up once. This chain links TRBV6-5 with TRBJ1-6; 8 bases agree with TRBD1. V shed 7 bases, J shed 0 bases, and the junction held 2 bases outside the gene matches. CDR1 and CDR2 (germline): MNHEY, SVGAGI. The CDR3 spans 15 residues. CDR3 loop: CASNRGSSYNSPLHF. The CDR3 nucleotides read TGTGCCAGCAACAGGGGGAGCTCCTATAATTCACCCCTCCACTTT.

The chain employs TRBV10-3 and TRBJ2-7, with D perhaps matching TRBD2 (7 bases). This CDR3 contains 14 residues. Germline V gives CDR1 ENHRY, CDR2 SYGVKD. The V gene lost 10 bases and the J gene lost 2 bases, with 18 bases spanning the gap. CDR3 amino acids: CATRGGESAYEQYF. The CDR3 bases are TGTGCCACAAGAGGGGGGGAGTCCGCCTACGAGCAGTACTTC.

The CDR3: CASSHLGRGNQPQHF. In nucleotides, the CDR3 is TGTGCCAGTAGTCACCTAGGCAGGGGCAATCAGCCCCAGCATTTT. The chain couples TRBV19 to TRBJ1-5; weak D call: TRBD1 (5 bases). Germline CDR1 and CDR2: LNHDA and SQIVND (reference sequence). The CDR3 loop spans 15 amino acids. The V end lost 5 bases, the J end lost 2 bases, and 13 bases lay between the germline ends.

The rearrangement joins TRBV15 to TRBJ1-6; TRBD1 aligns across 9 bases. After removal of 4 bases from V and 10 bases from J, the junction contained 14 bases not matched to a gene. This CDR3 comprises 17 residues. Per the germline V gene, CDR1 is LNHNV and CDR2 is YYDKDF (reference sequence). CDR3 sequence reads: CATSTPSGTGYGSPLHF. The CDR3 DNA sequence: TGTGCCACCAGCACACCTTCCGGGACAGGGTATGGGTCACCCCTCCACTTT.

The DNA of the CDR3 is TGTGCCAGCAGCCCCGGACTAGCGGTAACTAGCACAGATACGCAGTATTTT. As protein: CASSPGLAVTSTDTQYF. The gene calls are TRBV7-3 and TRBJ2-3; 10 nucleotides match TRBD2. The germline gives CDR1 SGHTA, CDR2 FQGTGA. The CDR3 is made up of 17 amino acids. Trimming cost V 5 bases and J 0 bases; bases outside gene matches: 8. The full variable domain, completed using reference TRBV7-3 and TRBJ2-3, is GAGVSQTPSNKVTEKGKYVELRCDPISGHTALYWYRQSLGQGPEFLIYFQGTGAADDSGLPNDRFFAVRPEGSVSTLKIQRTERGDSAVYLCASSPGLAVTSTDTQYFGPGTRLTVL.